The 20 T cell receptor beta chains presented below share a single source sample, sequenced in a study of blood T cell repertoires in COVID-19. Sequencing was performed with immunoSEQ multiplex PCR; in TCRdb, only in-frame clones are kept and a portion is missing. The table has 220,000 or so clones, 80% to 85% seen once. What was sequenced was PBMCs or T cells enriched from blood (not recorded which). The receptors here all came from a middle-aged woman who had recovered from COVID-19.

This clone was found a few times. The genes are TRBV5-3 and TRBJ2-7; TRBD2 is a possible D gene (5 bases). TRBV5-3 is given ORF status, its function remaining uncertain. V was pared by 5 bases and J by 1 base, with 10 bases between. The CDR3 spans 13 residues. The CDR3, as DNA: TGTGCCAGAAGGGTATCGGGGTCCTACGAGCAGTACGTC. This encodes CARRVSGSYEQYV.

The chain carries TRBV24-1 and TRBJ2-5; 7 bases fit TRBD1. CDR1 KGHDR and CDR2 SFDVKD come from the germline V gene. Germline trimming cut 5 bases from V and 5 bases from J; bases unmatched to any gene: 7. The CDR3 extends over 14 amino acids. In nucleotides, the CDR3 is TGTGCCACCAGTGCCACGACAGGGCCGGAGACCCAGTACTTC. This gives the protein CATSATTGPETQYF.

The chain has TRBV6-5 and TRBJ1-2; D uncertain. V gave up 6 bases and J gave up 1 base, with 15 bases separating them. CDR3 length equals 15 residues. The germline CDR1 and CDR2 sequences are MNHEY and SVGAGI. DNA for the CDR3: TGTGCCAGCAGCCGTGGGGAGGTTAATAACTATGGCTACACCTTC. This gives the protein CASSRGEVNNYGYTF.

V and J are TRBV7-9 and TRBJ2-7; D is possibly TRBD1 (6 bases). The CDR3 length is 13 residues. Trimming removed 7 bases at V and 7 bases at J, with 17 bases between. Germline V gene sequence: CDR1 SEHNR, CDR2 FQNEAQ (reference sequence). CDR3 bases: TGTGCCAGCAACCTAGTGGGGGCGAGGGAGCAGTACGTC. Translated: CASNLVGAREQYV.

The CDR3 coding sequence is TGCGCCAGCACGTCTACGGGGAATGAGCAGTTCTTC. It encodes CASTSTGNEQFF. The chain combines TRBV5-1 with TRBJ2-1; possible D gene TRBD2, 5 bases. In germline, CDR1 is SGHRS, CDR2 YFSETQ. This CDR3 spans 12 amino acids. V lost 6 bases and J 7 bases, leaving 11 bases between the germline ends.

The rearrangement joins TRBV29-1 to TRBJ1-2; 7 positions match TRBD1. Germline V gene lookup returns CDR1 SQVTM and CDR2 ANQGSEA. V lost 7 bases and J lost 6; bases outside the gene matches: 5. The CDR3 is made up of 11 amino acids. This CDR3 is CSARQGNGYTF. The CDR3 DNA follows: TGCAGCGCTAGACAGGGAAATGGCTACACCTTC.

The chain uses TRBV24-1 and TRBJ2-1, with TRBD2 matching 16 bases. CDR1 is KGHDR and CDR2 is SFDVKD in the germline V gene. J lost 8 bases, V lost 3 bases, and 18 bases had no gene match. The CDR3 has 21 amino acids. CDR3 sequence (DNA): TGTGCCACCAGTGATCCAAGTGAGATGGGACTAGCGGGAGGGCGGCTCGATGAGCAGTTCTTC. Protein: CATSDPSEMGLAGGRLDEQFF.

This chain connects TRBV7-9 to TRBJ1-3, with D possibly TRBD1 on 5 matching bases. Germline V lookup: CDR1 SEHNR, CDR2 FQNEAQ (reference sequence). Trimming shortened V by 4 bases and J by 2 bases, and 9 bases separated the two germline ends. The CDR3 has 14 amino acids. The CDR3 here is CASSSGSPGNTIYF. In DNA, the CDR3 is TGTGCCAGCAGCTCAGGGTCTCCTGGAAACACCATATATTTT.

Here the CDR3 reads CASSRTGSGYTF. The CDR3 DNA reads as TGTGCCAGTAGTAGGACAGGGTCTGGCTACACCTTC. The chain joins TRBV19 to TRBJ1-2; 8 nucleotides agree with TRBD1. J lost 7 bases, V lost 4 bases, and 2 bases had no gene match. This CDR3 is built from 12 residues. From germline, CDR1 is LNHDA and CDR2 SQIVND (reference sequence).

The chain uses TRBV6-1 and TRBJ2-1; D ambiguous. The CDR3 has 15 residues. The germline V gene encodes CDR1 MNHNS and CDR2 SASEGT. V gave up 0 bases and J gave up 2 bases, with 8 bases separating them. The DNA of the CDR3 is TGTGCCAGCAGTGAAGCCCCAACAGCCTACAATGAGCAGTTCTTC. Its protein product is CASSEAPTAYNEQFF.

The chain recombines TRBV3-1 (or the pseudogene TRBV3-2) with TRBJ1-1; D perhaps matches TRBD1 (6 bases). The CDR3 length is 12 residues. Germline loops: CDR1 LGHDT, CDR2 YNNKEL (reference sequence). V lost 1 base and J lost 10, with 10 bases in between. The CDR3 here is CASSQGGRGAFF. CDR3 sequence (DNA): TGTGCCAGCAGCCAAGGGGGCAGGGGAGCTTTCTTT.

The chain joins TRBV7-9 to TRBJ2-1; 8 positions match TRBD2. This CDR3 is 12 amino acids long. From germline, CDR1 is SEHNR and CDR2 FQNEAQ (reference sequence). V lost 5 bases and J lost 12; bases outside the gene matches: 6. The CDR3 loop reads CASSSGGGTQFF. The DNA for the CDR3 is TGTGCCAGCAGCAGCGGGGGCGGGACGCAGTTCTTC.

V and J are TRBV19 and TRBJ2-7; weak D call: TRBD1 (6 bases). Germline loops: CDR1 LNHDA, CDR2 SQIVND (reference sequence). The CDR3 loop spans 15 amino acids. Trimming stripped 1 base from V and 2 bases from J, with 12 bases between. The CDR3: CASSIGGRGAYEQYF. In DNA form, the CDR3 reads TGTGCCAGTAGTATAGGAGGCAGGGGCGCCTACGAGCAGTACTTC.

This sequence joins TRBV5-1 and TRBJ2-3; 8 nucleotides line up with TRBD1. V lost 4 bases to trimming and J lost 3 bases; unmatched junction nucleotides: 4. Germline V gene data show CDR1 as SGHRS and CDR2 as YFSETQ. The CDR3 spans 14 residues. CDR3 in amino acids: CASSRTGSTDTQYF. For the CDR3, the DNA is TGCGCCAGCAGCCGGACAGGGAGTACAGATACGCAGTATTTT.

The V gene is TRBV30, the J gene TRBJ1-6; 8 bases fit TRBD1. The CDR3 spans 13 residues. The junction had 4 bases not matched to a gene; V was cut back by 3 bases and J by 9 bases. CDR1 GTSNPN and CDR2 SVGIG come from the germline V gene (reference sequence). Here the CDR3 DNA reads TGTGCCTGGAGGGACAGGGTGCCTTCACCCCTCCACTTT. It is translated as CAWRDRVPSPLHF.

The chain has TRBV7-9 and TRBJ2-7; 7 bases agree with TRBD1. Losses at the gene ends were 5 bases for V and 2 bases for J; bases not matched to a gene: 15. Germline CDR1 is SEHNR and CDR2 is FQNEAQ (reference sequence). This CDR3 spans 17 amino acids. The CDR3 loop is CASSQRDRTLLPYEQYF. CDR3 DNA sequence: TGTGCCAGCAGCCAACGGGACAGAACCTTGCTACCCTACGAGCAGTACTTC. Drawing the rest from reference TRBV7-9 and TRBJ2-7, the complete variable domain is DTGVSQNPRHKITKRGQNVTFRCDPISEHNRLYWYRQTLGQGPEFLTYFQNEAQLEKSRLLSDRFSAERPKGSFSTLEIQRTEQGDSAMYLCASSQRDRTLLPYEQYFGPGTRLTVT.

The chain has TRBV29-1 and TRBJ1-1, with 9 bases fitting TRBD1. The CDR3 is 13 residues long. Germline V lookup: CDR1 SQVTM, CDR2 ANQGSEA. J gave up 6 bases and V 6 bases, and 8 bases lay outside the gene matches. CDR3 DNA sequence: TGCAGCGTCGCGGGACAGGGCGGCCCTGAAGCTTTCTTT. Encoded protein: CSVAGQGGPEAFF.

The rearrangement links TRBV6-2 or TRBV6-3 to TRBJ1-1, with TRBD1 as a possible D gene (6 bases). Germline CDR1 is MNHEY and CDR2 is SVGEGT. CDR3 length: 15 residues. V was pared by 2 bases and J by 2 bases, with 12 bases between. CDR3 loop: CASSYTGGLNTEAFF. The CDR3 bases are TGTGCCAGCAGTTACACGGGGGGCTTAAACACTGAAGCTTTCTTT.

CDR3 sequence (DNA): TGTGCCAGCATCCGAGACCAGGGGTCTGGTGCTTTCTTT. Translation gives CASIRDQGSGAFF. This chain links TRBV6-6 with TRBJ1-1; tentatively, D is TRBD1 (6 bases). Trimming took off 7 bases at V and 11 bases at J, with 20 bases between the two ends. This CDR3 comprises 13 residues. Germline-derived CDR1 and CDR2 are MNHNY and SVGAGI (reference sequence).

This rearrangement joins TRBV24-1 to TRBJ1-2, with 8 bases matching TRBD1. Germline V CDR1 and CDR2: KGHDR, SFDVKD. Trimming at V came to 3 bases and at J to 3 bases, leaving 2 bases not matched to a gene. The CDR3 sequence is 14 residues long. The CDR3 DNA sequence: TGTGCCACCAGTGATCGACAGGGGCACTATGGCTACACCTTC. Protein: CATSDRQGHYGYTF.